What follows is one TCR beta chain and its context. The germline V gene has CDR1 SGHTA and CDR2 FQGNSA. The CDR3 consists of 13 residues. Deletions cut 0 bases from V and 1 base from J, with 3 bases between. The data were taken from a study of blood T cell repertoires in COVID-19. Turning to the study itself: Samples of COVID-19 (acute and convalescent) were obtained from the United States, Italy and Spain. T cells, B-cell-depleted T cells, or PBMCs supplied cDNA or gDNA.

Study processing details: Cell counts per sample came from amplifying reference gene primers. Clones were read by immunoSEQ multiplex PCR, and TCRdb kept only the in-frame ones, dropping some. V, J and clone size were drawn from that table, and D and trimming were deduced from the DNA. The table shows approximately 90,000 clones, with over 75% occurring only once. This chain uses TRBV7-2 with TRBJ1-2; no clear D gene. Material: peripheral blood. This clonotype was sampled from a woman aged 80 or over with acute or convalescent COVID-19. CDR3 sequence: CASSLANNYGYTF. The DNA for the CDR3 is TGTGCCAGCAGCTTAGCTAATAACTATGGCTACACCTTC.